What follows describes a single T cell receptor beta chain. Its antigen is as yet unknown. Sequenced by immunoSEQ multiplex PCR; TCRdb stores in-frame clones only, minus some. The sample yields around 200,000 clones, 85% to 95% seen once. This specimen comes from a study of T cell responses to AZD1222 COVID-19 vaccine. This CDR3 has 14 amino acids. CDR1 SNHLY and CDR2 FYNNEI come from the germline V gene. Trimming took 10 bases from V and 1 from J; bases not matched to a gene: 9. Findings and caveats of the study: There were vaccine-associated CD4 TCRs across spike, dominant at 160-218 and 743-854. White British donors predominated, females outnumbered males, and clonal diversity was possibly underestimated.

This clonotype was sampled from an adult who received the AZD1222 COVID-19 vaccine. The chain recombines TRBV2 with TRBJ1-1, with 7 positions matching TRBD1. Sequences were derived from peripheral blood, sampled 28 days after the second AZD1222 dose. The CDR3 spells CATIADRANTEAFF. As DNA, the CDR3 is TGTGCCACCATAGCCGACAGGGCGAACACTGAAGCTTTCTTT.